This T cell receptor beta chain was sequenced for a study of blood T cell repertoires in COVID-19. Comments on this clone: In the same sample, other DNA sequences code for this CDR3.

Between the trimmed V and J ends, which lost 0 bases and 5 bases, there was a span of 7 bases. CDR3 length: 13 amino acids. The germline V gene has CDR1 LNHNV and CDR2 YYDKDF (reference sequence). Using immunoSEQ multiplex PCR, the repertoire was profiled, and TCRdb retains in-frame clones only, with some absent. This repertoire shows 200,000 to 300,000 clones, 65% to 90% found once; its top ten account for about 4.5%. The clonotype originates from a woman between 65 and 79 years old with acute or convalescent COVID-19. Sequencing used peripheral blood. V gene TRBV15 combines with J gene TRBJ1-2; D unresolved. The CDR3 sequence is CATSRDAGYGYTF. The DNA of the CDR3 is TGTGCCACCAGCAGAGATGCCGGGTATGGCTACACCTTC.